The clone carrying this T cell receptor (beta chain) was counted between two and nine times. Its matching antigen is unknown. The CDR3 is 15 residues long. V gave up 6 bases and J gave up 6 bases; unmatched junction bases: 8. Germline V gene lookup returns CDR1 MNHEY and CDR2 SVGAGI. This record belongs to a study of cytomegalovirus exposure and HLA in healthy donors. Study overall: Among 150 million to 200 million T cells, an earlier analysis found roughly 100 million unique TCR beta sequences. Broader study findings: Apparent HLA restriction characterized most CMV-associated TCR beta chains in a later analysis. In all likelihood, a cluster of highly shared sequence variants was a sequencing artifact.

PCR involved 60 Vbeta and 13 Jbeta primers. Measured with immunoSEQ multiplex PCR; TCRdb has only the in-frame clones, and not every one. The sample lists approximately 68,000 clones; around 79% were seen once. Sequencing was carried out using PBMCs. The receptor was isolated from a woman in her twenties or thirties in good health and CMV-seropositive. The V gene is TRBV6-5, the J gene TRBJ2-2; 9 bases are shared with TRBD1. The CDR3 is CASSYETGGAGELFF. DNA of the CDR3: TGTGCCAGCAGCTATGAGACAGGGGGTGCCGGGGAGCTGTTTTTT.